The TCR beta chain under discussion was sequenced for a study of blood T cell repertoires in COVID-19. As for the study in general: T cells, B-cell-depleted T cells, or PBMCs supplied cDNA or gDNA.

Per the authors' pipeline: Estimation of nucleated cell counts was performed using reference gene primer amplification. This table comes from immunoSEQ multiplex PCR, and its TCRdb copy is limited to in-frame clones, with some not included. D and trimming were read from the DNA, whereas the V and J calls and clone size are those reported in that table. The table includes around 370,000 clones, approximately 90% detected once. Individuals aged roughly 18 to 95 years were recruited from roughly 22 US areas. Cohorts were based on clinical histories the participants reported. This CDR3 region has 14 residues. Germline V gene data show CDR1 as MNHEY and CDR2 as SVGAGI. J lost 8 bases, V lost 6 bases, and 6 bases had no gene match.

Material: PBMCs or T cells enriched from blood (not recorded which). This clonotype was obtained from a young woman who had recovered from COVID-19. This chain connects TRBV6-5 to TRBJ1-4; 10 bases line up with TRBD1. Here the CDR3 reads CASRRQGAGEKLFF. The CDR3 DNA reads TGTGCCAGCAGGCGACAGGGGGCGGGGGAAAAACTGTTTTTT.